The T cell receptor (beta chain) described here comes from a study of human T cells and chemical hapten exposure. Findings and caveats of the study: TCRs exceeding a frequency of 1 in 1000 stayed unchanged under DPC sensitization.

CDR1 DFQATT and CDR2 SNEGSKA come from the germline V gene (reference sequence). This CDR3 has 13 amino acids. V lost 5 bases and J 4 bases, leaving 12 bases between the germline ends. Library construction involved attaching unique molecular identifiers to individual cDNA molecules, which allowed quantitative, reproducible TCR counting. TCRdb ran MiXCR on the RACE reads and lists one entry per CDR3 protein. The sample comprises fewer than 400,000 distinct CDR3 sequences, around 7% of which are singletons, and more than 7% rests with the top ten. This clonotype occurred many times. The antigen remains unidentified. As for time point: patch test 1, 2 weeks after DPC sensitization. Treatment in this sample: therapeutic diphenylcyclopropenone sensitization with weekly scalp DPC.

Sequenced here: whole blood, sampled in connection with sensitization to the hapten diphenylcyclopropenone (DPC). This receptor was taken from a woman between 18 and 29 years old with alopecia areata. Some clones in this sample may be carry-over from other donors' samples. The gene calls are TRBV20-1 and TRBJ2-1; D might be TRBD1 (6 bases). The CDR3 DNA follows: TGCAGTGCTTGGACCGACAGGTACAATGAGCAGTTCTTC. As protein: CSAWTDRYNEQFF.